This is a list of T cell receptor beta chains from one sample in a study of blood T cell repertoires in COVID-19. The table came from immunoSEQ multiplex PCR; TCRdb's copy has only in-frame clones and leaves some out. The table has around 64,000 clones, 80% to 90% seen once. Sequenced sample: peripheral blood. These receptors were collected from a man under 40 with acute or convalescent COVID-19. Both conserved end residues are part of each CDR3. The D gene is left open where the match is weak. Clone sizes are given selectively: once, few, many, or a class where the clone is expanded.

clone size	D gene	V gene	J gene	CDR3 DNA	CDR3 protein
-	-	TRBV7-9	TRBJ1-1	TGTGCCAGCAGCTTCGGACCGGGACACCTGAACACTGAAGCTTTCTTT	CASSFGPGHLNTEAFF
-	TRBD2	TRBV4-1	TRBJ2-2	TGCGCCAGCAAGGGACTAGCGGGCCCGAACACCGGGGAGCTGTTTTTT	CASKGLAGPNTGELFF
-	TRBD1	TRBV3-1/TRBV3-2	TRBJ2-7	TGTGCCAGCAGCCCCGGGACAGGACTCTTCTCCTACGAGCAGTACTTC	CASSPGTGLFSYEQYF
-	-	TRBV18	TRBJ2-1	TGTGCCAGCTCACCAACAGGTATGCAGTTCTTC	CASSPTGMQFF
-	TRBD1	TRBV10-1	TRBJ1-2	TGCGCCAGCAGTGCCAACAGGGGTGGCTATGGCTACACCTTC	CASSANRGGYGYTF
-	-	TRBV4-1	TRBJ2-5	TGCGCCAGCAGCCAATTTAGTAGCAAAGAGACCCAGTACTTC	CASSQFSSKETQYF
-	-	TRBV15	TRBJ1-4	TGTGCCACCAGCAGCTTAGAAACTAATGAAAAACTGTTTTTT	CATSSLETNEKLFF
-	TRBD1	TRBV2	TRBJ1-5	TGTGCCAGCAGCACAGGGACAGGACAGCCCCAGCATTTT	CASSTGTGQPQHF
-	-	TRBV24-1	TRBJ1-1	TGTGCCACCAGTGACGACAAACTTCAAGCTTTCTTT	CATSDDKLQAFF
-	TRBD1	TRBV6-5	TRBJ2-1	TGTGCCAGCAGAAATGACAGGGTGGACAATGAGCAGTTCTTC	CASRNDRVDNEQFF
-	-	TRBV5-1	TRBJ1-2	TGCGCCAGCACCGTAGGACAGAACTATGGCTACACCTTC	CASTVGQNYGYTF
-	TRBD1	TRBV30	TRBJ2-5	TGTGCCTGGGACAGGGGGCAGCGGGAGACCCAGTACTTC	CAWDRGQRETQYF
-	-	TRBV5-5	TRBJ1-1	TGTGCCAGCAGCCCTAGTGTAAGCAGTTACACTGAAGCTTTCTTT	CASSPSVSSYTEAFF
once	-	TRBV2	TRBJ1-1	TGTGCCAGCAGTCCCACGGGACAAGCTGAAGCTTTCTTT	CASSPTGQAEAFF
-	TRBD1	TRBV2	TRBJ1-5	TGTGCCAGCAGTTCCGGGACAGGGTCGGGTAATCAGCCCCAGCATTTT	CASSSGTGSGNQPQHF
-	-	TRBV3-1/TRBV3-2	TRBJ1-1	TGTGCCAGCAGCAGCGCGGGACTGAACACTGAAGCTTTCTTT	CASSSAGLNTEAFF
-	TRBD1	TRBV7-2	TRBJ1-6	TGTGCCAGCAGCTCCTCCCGGGGACAGAGAAATTCACCCCTCCACTTT	CASSSSRGQRNSPLHF
-	-	TRBV5-1	TRBJ1-3	TGCGCCAGCAGCTTGGGGGGAGCTGGAAACACCATATATTTT	CASSLGGAGNTIYF
-	-	TRBV11-2	TRBJ1-1	TGTGCCAGCACCCCCTTAGCGGGTACAGGGCACACTGAAGCTTTCTTT	CASTPLAGTGHTEAFF
-	-	TRBV7-2	TRBJ1-1	TGTGCCAGCAGCAGCGACAGGATGAACACTGAAGCTTTCTTT	CASSSDRMNTEAFF
-	-	TRBV6-2/TRBV6-3	TRBJ2-3	TGTGCCAGCAGTCTAAAAACAGATACGCAGTATTTT	CASSLKTDTQYF
few	TRBD1	TRBV5-4	TRBJ2-1	TGTGCCAGCAGCTCGGACAGGGGCAACTACAATGAGCAGTTCTTC	CASSSDRGNYNEQFF
-	-	TRBV5-1	TRBJ1-2	TGCGCCAGCAGCCGACATATCAACTATGGCTACACCTTC	CASSRHINYGYTF
once	-	TRBV18	TRBJ1-2	TGTGCCAGCTCACCACCGTTACAGATGAACTATGGCTACACCTTC	CASSPPLQMNYGYTF
-	TRBD1	TRBV4-3	TRBJ1-4	TGCGCCAGCAGCCACCACAGGGGTGCTAATGAAAAACTGTTTTTT	CASSHHRGANEKLFF